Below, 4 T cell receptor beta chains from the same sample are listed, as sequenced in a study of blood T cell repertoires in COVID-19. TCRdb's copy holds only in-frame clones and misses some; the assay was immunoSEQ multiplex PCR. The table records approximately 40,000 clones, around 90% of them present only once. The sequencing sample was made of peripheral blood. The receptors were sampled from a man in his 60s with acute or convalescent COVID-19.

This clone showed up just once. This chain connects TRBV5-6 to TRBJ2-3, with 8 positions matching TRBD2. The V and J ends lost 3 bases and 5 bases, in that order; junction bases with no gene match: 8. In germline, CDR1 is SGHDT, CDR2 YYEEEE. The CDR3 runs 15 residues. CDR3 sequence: CASSSVVSGGDTQYF. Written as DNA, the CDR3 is TGTGCCAGCAGCTCGGTCGTGAGCGGGGGAGATACGCAGTATTTT.

The CDR3 reads CASSQDLARFTTGELFF. CDR3 nucleotide sequence: TGTGCCAGCAGCCAAGATCTGGCCAGGTTTACGACCGGGGAGCTGTTTTTT. The V gene is TRBV3-1 (or the pseudogene TRBV3-2), the J gene TRBJ2-2; D is unresolved. This CDR3 has 17 residues. V lost 0 bases to trimming and J lost 5 bases, with 16 bases between them. Per the germline V gene, CDR1 is LGHDT and CDR2 is YNNKEL (reference sequence).

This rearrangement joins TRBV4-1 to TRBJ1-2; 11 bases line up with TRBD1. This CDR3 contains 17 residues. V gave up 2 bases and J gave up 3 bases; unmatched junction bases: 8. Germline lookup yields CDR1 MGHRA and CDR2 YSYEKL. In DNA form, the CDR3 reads TGCGCCAGCAGCCAACAAAGACTGGGACAGGGGGACTATGGCTACACCTTC. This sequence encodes CASSQQRLGQGDYGYTF.

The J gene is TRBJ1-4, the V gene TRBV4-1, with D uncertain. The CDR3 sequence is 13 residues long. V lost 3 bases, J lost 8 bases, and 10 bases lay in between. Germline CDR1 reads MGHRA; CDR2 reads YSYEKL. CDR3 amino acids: CASSQRAGEKLFF. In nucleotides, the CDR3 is TGCGCCAGCAGCCAGAGGGCGGGGGAAAAACTGTTTTTT.